This TCR beta chain was sequenced in a study of T cell clones after liver transplantation (dated by TCRdb to the late 2010s). With regard to the full study: The samples were obtained from ITN030ST, a randomized trial that attempted immunosuppression withdrawal within 2 years after liver transplantation. Donor-reactive T cell clones were identified by TCRbeta sequencing following a pre-transplant mixed lymphocyte reaction and were subsequently tracked in post-transplant blood. Third party-reactive TCRbeta sequences were also identified from pre-transplant MLRs to serve as an antigen-independent comparator for donor-reactive sequences. Three of the eight recipients were HCV-positive; the others were transplanted for non-autoimmune, non-viral indications. The subjects received no induction therapy and were kept on standard immunosuppression until randomization at 12-24 months post-transplant. Tolerance was defined as complete immunosuppression withdrawal for at least one year with no rise in liver enzymes beyond twice the upper limit of normal. Blood samples were taken pre-transplant, pre-randomization before withdrawal, and post-randomization after full withdrawal or failed withdrawal. The study cohort included 8 liver transplant recipients, of whom 3 were classified as tolerant and 5 as non-tolerant.

About this clone itself: No cognate antigen has been identified for it. No much larger clone is present one base from it, and per-base qualities are unavailable.

Unmatched junction bases come to 15, with V trimmed by 5 bases and J by 6 bases. The cysteine opens and the phenylalanine closes a CDR3 of 17 amino acids. Here the CDR3 DNA is all that survives: 51 bases in frame from base 1. Via the germline V gene, CDR1 is SGHAT and CDR2 FQNNGV. General findings and caveats noted by the study authors: In 5 of 8 subjects, regardless of tolerance or HCV status, circulating donor-reactive CD4 TCRbeta sequences dropped significantly post-transplant. Without allograft tissue specimens, donor-reactive T cells may have migrated into the graft rather than being deleted. In a couple of subjects, low numbers of available donor cells limited the measurable donor-reactive repertoire. The conclusions were preliminary, being limited by small, heterogeneous patient numbers and by non-standardized post-transplant time points. A greater decline was seen for donor-reactive sequences than for third party-reactive sequences, suggesting partial antigen-specific deletion unrelated to withdrawal success. Once repertoire turnover was taken into account, donor-reactive detection showed a significant reduction for CD4 in 7 of 8 subjects and for CD8 in 8 of 8.

Unstimulated PBMCs, after thawing, were stained for CD3, CD4 and CD8 and then FACS-sorted into CD3+CD4+ and CD3+CD8+ populations. Randomization to immunosuppression withdrawal applied to every one of the 8 studied subjects. The Qiagen DNeasy Blood and Tissue Kit was used for genomic DNA isolation. High-throughput TCRbeta CDR3 sequencing of frozen genomic DNA was performed by immunoSEQ, including PCR amplification, mapping, bias correction and internal controls. In the paper's pipeline: Only productive rearrangements were retained, with each unique TCRbeta sequence defined by its CDR3 nucleotide sequence together with its V and J gene. Donor-reactive sequences required at least 5-fold expansion in CFSE-low cells versus unstimulated pre-transplant cells and at least 0.01% frequency. Minimum frequency thresholds were set for each subject based on the unstimulated sample with the lowest template count, ensuring at least 90% detection power. Repertoire turnover was measured by Jensen-Shannon divergence between the top 1000 TCRbeta sequences post- and pre-transplant. Changes in detection of donor-reactive sequences were tested with two-sided Fisher's exact tests. The source is immuneACCESS, and TCRdb retained only in-frame sequences with V and J called. Part of the clones is not carried over; for the studies checked, unresolved V genes explain less than half of this, and the remainder is unexplained. The V and J calls and clone size were taken over from that table, and D and trimming were inferred from the DNA. This sample holds under 20,000 clones; approximately 80% were observed only once. Approximately 32% of the sample goes to the ten largest clones.

The sample was CD8+ T cells from blood, taken around 50 months after liver transplant. The chain was built from TRBV11-2 and TRBJ2-3, with 9 bases matching TRBD2. The clonotype originates from a human patient who received a liver transplant. Donor T cells from the graft may be present among the T cells after a transplant. The nucleotide sequence reads TGTGCCAGCAGCCCCAGGAGTTCTAGCGGGGACGGGGATACGCAGTATTTT. The resulting protein is CASSPRSSSGDGDTQYF.